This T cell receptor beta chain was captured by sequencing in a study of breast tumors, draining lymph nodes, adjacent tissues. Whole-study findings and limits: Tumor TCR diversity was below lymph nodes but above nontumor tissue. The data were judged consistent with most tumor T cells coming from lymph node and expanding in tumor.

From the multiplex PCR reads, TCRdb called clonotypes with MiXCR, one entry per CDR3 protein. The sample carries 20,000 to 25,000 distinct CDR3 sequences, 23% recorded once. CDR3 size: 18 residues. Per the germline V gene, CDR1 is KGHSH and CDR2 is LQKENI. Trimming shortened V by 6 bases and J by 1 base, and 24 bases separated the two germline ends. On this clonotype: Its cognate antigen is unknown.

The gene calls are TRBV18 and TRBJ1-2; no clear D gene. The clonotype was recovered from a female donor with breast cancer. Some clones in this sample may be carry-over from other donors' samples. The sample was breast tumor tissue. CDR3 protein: CASSQPPLIERINYGYTF. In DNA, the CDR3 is TGTGCCAGCTCCCAACCACCCCTTATAGAACGGATTAACTATGGCTACACCTTC.